Listed below are T cell receptor beta chains from one sample, sequenced in a study of T cell responses to AZD1222 COVID-19 vaccine. Sequencing was performed with immunoSEQ multiplex PCR; in TCRdb, only in-frame clones are kept and a portion is missing. The sample carries approximately 190,000 clones, roughly 92% recorded once. Sequenced here: peripheral blood, sampled on day 0 of AZD1222 vaccination. The receptor set was obtained from an adult in good health. The CDR3 runs from the conserved cysteine through the conserved F or W. The order of the fields is J gene, D gene, clone size, V gene, CDR3 length, CDR3 DNA, CDR3 protein. D genes are given only for firm matches. The size field is filled for only some rows; it gives once, few, many or a size class.

TRBJ1-2 | TRBD1 | NA | TRBV9 | 14 | TGTGCCAGCAGCACTGGACAGGCCCCCTATGGCTACACCTTC | CASSTGQAPYGYTF
TRBJ2-7 | NA | NA | TRBV11-2 | 14 | TGTGCCAGCAGCCCGCGGGACGGGTCCTACGAGCAGTACTTC | CASSPRDGSYEQYF
TRBJ1-1 | NA | NA | TRBV13 | 14 | TGTGCCAGCAGCGAGTGGGACATTAACACTGAAGCTTTCTTT | CASSEWDINTEAFF
TRBJ2-1 | TRBD1 | NA | TRBV3-1/TRBV3-2 | 15 | TGTGCCAGCTTACTCGGGACAGGGGCCTACAATGAGCAGTTCTTC | CASLLGTGAYNEQFF
TRBJ1-2 | TRBD1 | NA | TRBV28 | 15 | TGTGCCAGCAGTACTCAGGACAGGGTTTACTATGGCTACACCTTC | CASSTQDRVYYGYTF
TRBJ2-6 | NA | NA | TRBV21-1 | 17 | TGTGCCAGCAGCACCGAGGGGTGCCCTGCTGGGGCCAACGTCCTGACTTTC | CASSTEGCPAGANVLTF
TRBJ1-1 | NA | few | TRBV10-3 | 11 | TGTGCCATCAGTGCCACTCGCTTAGACTCTTTT | CAISATRLDSF
TRBJ1-2 | NA | NA | TRBV9 | 10 | TGTGCCAGCTTTTCACGTGGCTACACCTTC | CASFSRGYTF
TRBJ1-5 | NA | NA | TRBV4-1 | 15 | TGCGCCAGCAGCCAATCAAGTGGGGGGAATCAGCCCCAGCATTTT | CASSQSSGGNQPQHF
TRBJ2-7 | TRBD2 | NA | TRBV5-6 | 15 | TGTGCCAGCACTCCGGGGGGGCAGACTCTCTACGAGCAGTACTTC | CASTPGGQTLYEQYF
TRBJ2-1 | TRBD2 | NA | TRBV3-1/TRBV3-2 | 17 | TGTGCCAGCAGCCAAGCTGATGTAGCGGGGTTTTACAATGAGCAGTTCTTC | CASSQADVAGFYNEQFF
TRBJ1-3 | NA | NA | TRBV18 | 16 | TGTGCCAGCTCCCCGGGCCCGCAAAGGGCTGGAAACACCATATATTTT | CASSPGPQRAGNTIYF
TRBJ2-3 | TRBD2 | NA | TRBV3-1/TRBV3-2 | 16 | TGTGCCAGCAGCTCCGGGACTAGCGGAAACACAGATACGCAGTATTTT | CASSSGTSGNTDTQYF
TRBJ1-2 | NA | NA | TRBV18 | 10 | TGTGCCATGCCGGAGGGTGGCTACACCTTC | CAMPEGGYTF
TRBJ1-4 | NA | NA | TRBV19 | 13 | TGTGCCAGTAGCCCCCCGCCGCTAACAAAACTGTTTTTT | CASSPPPLTKLFF
TRBJ1-1 | NA | NA | TRBV18 | 13 | TGTGCCAGCTCCATGGACAGAAACACTGAAGCTTTCTTT | CASSMDRNTEAFF
TRBJ1-4 | NA | NA | TRBV7-2 | 14 | TGTGCCAGCAGCTCACAGGGCGTGAATGAAAAACTGTTTTTT | CASSSQGVNEKLFF
TRBJ1-3 | NA | NA | TRBV4-2 | 15 | TGTGCCAGCAGCCAAGTGGAAGGCGGCGGAAACACCATATATTTT | CASSQVEGGGNTIYF
TRBJ2-6 | NA | NA | TRBV3-1/TRBV3-2 | 17 | TGTGCCAGCAGCCAAAGTCCCTGGAACTCTGGGGCCAACGTCCTGACTTTC | CASSQSPWNSGANVLTF
TRBJ2-5 | NA | NA | TRBV12-3/TRBV12-4 | 13 | TGTGCCAGCAGTTTAGCCGGGGTAGAGACCCAGTACTTC | CASSLAGVETQYF
TRBJ1-6 | NA | NA | TRBV27 | 14 | TGTGCCAGCAAGAGGAGCTCCTATAATTCACCCCTCCACTTT | CASKRSSYNSPLHF
TRBJ1-2 | NA | once | TRBV2 | 14 | TGTGCCAGCAGTGAAGGGCCGGACGACTATGGCTACACCTTC | CASSEGPDDYGYTF
TRBJ1-2 | NA | NA | TRBV4-2 | 14 | TGTGCCAGCAGCCAAGATTTAGGGAACTATGGCTACACCTTC | CASSQDLGNYGYTF
TRBJ2-3 | TRBD2 | once | TRBV7-2 | 15 | TGTGCCAGCAGCTTCCCGGGGGGGCTTACAGATACGCAGTATTTT | CASSFPGGLTDTQYF
TRBJ2-1 | NA | NA | TRBV5-1 | 13 | TGCGCCAGCCAAGGGGGTAGGCACAATGAGCAGTTCTTC | CASQGGRHNEQFF
TRBJ1-2 | NA | NA | TRBV29-1 | 14 | TGCAGCGTTGCGATTTCACAAACGGGCTATGGCTACACCTTC | CSVAISQTGYGYTF
TRBJ1-3 | NA | NA | TRBV7-9 | 15 | TGTGCCAGCAGCCTCGGACAGATTACTGGAAACACCATATATTTT | CASSLGQITGNTIYF
TRBJ1-4 | TRBD1 | once | TRBV27 | 18 | TGTGCCAGCACCCCGAGGGGGCGACTGACCGCAACTAATGAAAAACTGTTTTTT | CASTPRGRLTATNEKLFF
TRBJ2-1 | TRBD2 | NA | TRBV7-3 | 20 | TGTGCCAGCAGCTTATATAGGGTGGGCGGGGTGGCTAGCGGAAACAATGAGCAGTTCTTC | CASSLYRVGGVASGNNEQFF
TRBJ2-2 | NA | NA | TRBV28 | 14 | TGTGCCAGCATGTCCGGGGTGAACACCGGGGAGCTGTTTTTT | CASMSGVNTGELFF
TRBJ1-2 | NA | NA | TRBV11-3 | 13 | TGTGCCAGCAGCTTAGAGGGACGGGATGGCTACACCTTC | CASSLEGRDGYTF
TRBJ1-1 | NA | NA | TRBV6-4 | 9 | TGTGCCAGCAGTGACTCAGCTTTCTTT | CASSDSAFF
TRBJ2-7 | NA | NA | TRBV5-4 | 15 | TGTGCCAGCAGCTTTGGAGGGGAAATTAACTACGAGCAGTACTTC | CASSFGGEINYEQYF
TRBJ2-5 | NA | NA | TRBV15 | 14 | TGTGCCACCAGCAGAGGTGGGGGGAGGGAGACCCAGTACTTC | CATSRGGGRETQYF
TRBJ1-2 | NA | NA | TRBV6-2/TRBV6-3 | 14 | TGTGCCAGCAGTTACCAGGGAAGGACGGATGGCTACACCTTC | CASSYQGRTDGYTF
TRBJ1-2 | NA | NA | TRBV24-1 | 17 | TGTGCCACCAGTGATTCTCCCCTGGGGGGCTCAAACTATGGCTACACCTTC | CATSDSPLGGSNYGYTF
TRBJ2-2 | TRBD1 | NA | TRBV7-9 | 17 | TGTGCCAGCAGCTTAGGCTCGGACAGGGCGTACACCGGGGAGCTGTTTTTT | CASSLGSDRAYTGELFF
TRBJ2-2 | NA | NA | TRBV15 | 14 | TGTGCCACCAGCAGAGGGACAAACACCGGGGAGCTGTTTTTT | CATSRGTNTGELFF
TRBJ1-5 | NA | NA | TRBV7-8 | 14 | TGTGCCAGCAGCTTAGCTCTTAGCAATCAGCCCCAGCATTTT | CASSLALSNQPQHF
TRBJ1-1 | NA | NA | TRBV11-1 | 14 | TGTGCCAGCACCCCAGGCTGGACGAACACTGAAGCTTTCTTT | CASTPGWTNTEAFF
TRBJ2-3 | NA | NA | TRBV5-4 | 14 | TGTGCCAGCAGTCCCGTGGGGAGCACAGATACGCAGTATTTT | CASSPVGSTDTQYF
TRBJ1-4 | NA | NA | TRBV20-1 | 14 | TGCAGTGCTAGTCAGGGGAGCTCTAATGAAAAACTGTTTTTT | CSASQGSSNEKLFF
TRBJ2-7 | NA | once | TRBV6-2/TRBV6-3 | 12 | TGTGCCAGCAGTACTCAGGTGTACGAGCAGTACTTC | CASSTQVYEQYF
TRBJ1-2 | NA | NA | TRBV7-9 | 15 | TGTGCCAGCAGCTTAAGCATCGGGGACTTCTATGGCTACACCTTC | CASSLSIGDFYGYTF
TRBJ1-4 | NA | NA | TRBV3-1/TRBV3-2 | 16 | TGTGCCAGCAGCCCCGGGGGATTTGCAACTAATGAAAAACTGTTTTTT | CASSPGGFATNEKLFF
TRBJ1-4 | NA | NA | TRBV18 | 11 | TGTGCCAGCTCACCTAAAGAAAAACTGTTTTTT | CASSPKEKLFF
TRBJ1-1 | NA | NA | TRBV3-1/TRBV3-2 | 15 | TGTGCCAGCAGCCAAGCCGGGGGAGGGGACACTGAAGCTTTCTTT | CASSQAGGGDTEAFF
TRBJ2-3 | TRBD1 | NA | TRBV7-3 | 14 | TGTGCCAGCAGCAAACAGGGGATCACAGATACGCAGTATTTT | CASSKQGITDTQYF
TRBJ1-5 | TRBD1 | NA | TRBV18 | 17 | TGTGCCAGCTCACCTGGAGGTGCGGGACAGGGTGATCAGCCCCAGCATTTT | CASSPGGAGQGDQPQHF
TRBJ2-3 | NA | once | TRBV12-3/TRBV12-4 | 12 | TGTGCCAGCAGTTCGCTGTTCGATACGCAGTATTTT | CASSSLFDTQYF
TRBJ1-4 | TRBD1 | once | TRBV24-1 | 15 | TGTGCCACCAGTGAGGGGACAGGGACTAATGAAAAACTGTTTTTT | CATSEGTGTNEKLFF
TRBJ1-6 | NA | once | TRBV5-1 | 18 | TGCGCCAGCAGCTTCTCTGACAGTTTAAGCTCCTATAATTCACCCCTCCACTTT | CASSFSDSLSSYNSPLHF
TRBJ2-3 | NA | NA | TRBV6-2/TRBV6-3 | 12 | TGTGCCAGCAGTTACTCCCCAGATACGCAGTATTTT | CASSYSPDTQYF
TRBJ1-5 | TRBD1 | NA | TRBV3-1/TRBV3-2 | 13 | TGTGCCAGCAGCTACCTACAGGGGCAGCCCCAGCATTTT | CASSYLQGQPQHF